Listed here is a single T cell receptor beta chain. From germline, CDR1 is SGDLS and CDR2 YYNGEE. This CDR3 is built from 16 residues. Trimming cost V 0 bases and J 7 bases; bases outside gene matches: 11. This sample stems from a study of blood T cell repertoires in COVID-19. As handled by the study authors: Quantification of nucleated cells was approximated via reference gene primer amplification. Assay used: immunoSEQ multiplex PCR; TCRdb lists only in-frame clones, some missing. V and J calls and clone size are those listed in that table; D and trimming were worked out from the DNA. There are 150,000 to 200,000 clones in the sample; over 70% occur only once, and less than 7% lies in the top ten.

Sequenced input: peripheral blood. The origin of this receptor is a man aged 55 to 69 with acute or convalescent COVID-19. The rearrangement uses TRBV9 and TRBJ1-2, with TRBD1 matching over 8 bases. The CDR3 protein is CASSVDSETGAGGYTF. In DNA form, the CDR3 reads TGTGCCAGCAGCGTAGATTCGGAGACAGGGGCGGGTGGCTACACCTTC.